This entry lists 26 T cell receptor beta chains sequenced from one sample in a study of identical twins. TCRdb ran MiXCR on the 5' RACE reads and lists one entry per CDR3 protein. The sample has around 230,000 distinct CDR3 sequences; 6.5% are singletons. The same specimen was also included in a second study, on T cells expressing NK-cell markers.

Sequencing was carried out using CD8+ T cells sorted from blood. The receptor set was obtained from a woman younger than 35 in good health.

This clonotype was counted many times. V and J are TRBV5-1 and TRBJ2-1; no reliable D call. This CDR3 spans 15 amino acids. Germline values: CDR1 SGHRS, CDR2 YFSETQ. The V and J ends lost 1 base and 2 bases respectively, with 10 bases between them. CDR3: CASSLLGIAYNEQFF. CDR3 sequence (DNA): TGCGCCAGCAGCTTGCTAGGGATTGCCTACAATGAGCAGTTCTTC.

The J gene is TRBJ1-1, the V gene TRBV4-1, with no clear D. From germline, CDR1 is MGHRA and CDR2 YSYEKL. Trimming cost V 0 bases and J 0 bases, with 8 bases left between them. The CDR3 loop spans 15 amino acids. The CDR3 sequence: CASSQDKGMNTEAFF. The DNA of the CDR3 is TGCGCCAGCAGCCAAGATAAGGGAATGAACACTGAAGCTTTCTTT.

V usage is TRBV6-1 and J usage is TRBJ2-2; no reliable D call. CDR3 length: 14 residues. The germline V gene has CDR1 MNHNS and CDR2 SASEGT. V was trimmed by 3 bases and J by 4 bases, leaving 9 bases between them. CDR3 sequence reads: CASSDPGFTGELFF. The CDR3 DNA sequence: TGTGCCAGCAGTGACCCAGGATTCACCGGGGAGCTGTTTTTT.

V usage is TRBV24-1 and J usage is TRBJ2-1, with 7 positions matching TRBD1. CDR1 and CDR2 (germline): KGHDR, SFDVKD. The CDR3 is 14 amino acids. With 4 bases clipped from V and 7 bases from J, the junction kept 6 bases outside the gene matches. The chain's CDR3 is CATSEAGGRNEQFF. The CDR3, as DNA: TGTGCCACCAGTGAGGCAGGGGGAAGGAATGAGCAGTTCTTC.

The chain joins TRBV5-6 to TRBJ2-1; 11 positions agree with TRBD1. Germline loops: CDR1 SGHDT, CDR2 YYEEEE. J lost 7 bases, V lost 3 bases, and 6 bases had no gene match. The CDR3 covers 15 residues. The CDR3 region is CASSWTGGSVNEQFF. The CDR3 region has the DNA TGTGCCAGCAGCTGGACAGGGGGCTCAGTTAATGAGCAGTTCTTC.

V is TRBV6-1 and J is TRBJ2-7; TRBD1 aligns across 9 bases. Germline V lookup: CDR1 MNHNS, CDR2 SASEGT. Trimming took 6 bases from V and 3 from J; bases not matched to a gene: 6. The CDR3 length is 14 residues. CDR3 residues: CASRGGQGLYEQYF. CDR3 sequence (DNA): TGTGCCAGCAGGGGAGGACAGGGGCTCTACGAGCAGTACTTC.

Ten or more counts support this clonotype. The chain has TRBV3-1 and TRBJ2-7; 12 positions match TRBD2. The germline gives CDR1 LGHDT, CDR2 YNNKEL (reference sequence). Germline trimming cut 7 bases from V and 3 bases from J; bases unmatched to any gene: 4. The CDR3 spans 14 residues. The CDR3, as DNA: TGTGCCAGCACCGTGACTAGCGGGAGCTACGAGCAGTACTTC. Amino acids: CASTVTSGSYEQYF.

This clonotype was counted only a few times. The chain joins TRBV4-1 to TRBJ2-7; D is possibly TRBD2 (6 bases). The CDR3 has 15 residues. The V and J ends lost 1 base and 3 bases respectively, with 13 bases between them. Looked up from germline, CDR1 is MGHRA and CDR2 is YSYEKL. CDR3 DNA: TGCGCCAGCAGCCAAGTCGTGGGGGGAGGCTACGAGCAGTACTTC. Translated, it gives CASSQVVGGGYEQYF.

This clonotype was seen many times. The V gene is TRBV4-1, the J gene TRBJ2-7; a possible D gene is TRBD2 (6 bases). The V end lost 5 bases, the J end lost 2 bases, and 10 bases lay between the germline ends. The germline V gene has CDR1 MGHRA and CDR2 YSYEKL. The CDR3 consists of 13 residues. The CDR3 bases are TGCGCCAGCAGCGGCGGGACCGCCTACGAGCAGTACTTC. Translation gives CASSGGTAYEQYF.

Comment on this clonotype: One junction end disagrees with the germline gene, perhaps due to a read error. This chain links TRBV7-2 with TRBJ2-2; maybe TRBD2 (6 bases). CDR1 is SGHTA and CDR2 is FQGNSA in the germline V gene. The CDR3 covers 14 residues. The CDR3 reads CASSLGRNTGGLFF. The CDR3 bases are TGTGCCAGCAGCTTAGGACGGAACACCGGGGGGCTGTTTTTT.

The chain has TRBV11-1 and TRBJ2-3; D is tentatively TRBD1 or TRBD2 (6 bases each). The CDR3 is made up of 19 amino acids. Deletions cut 2 bases from V and 4 bases from J, with 25 bases between. Germline CDR1 and CDR2: SGHAT and FQDESV (reference sequence). CDR3 in amino acids: CASSLFLGGRGMGPDTQYF. Here the CDR3 DNA reads TGTGCCAGCAGCTTATTCCTGGGGGGCAGGGGAATGGGCCCAGATACGCAGTATTTT. The whole variable domain, remainder taken from reference TRBV11-1 and TRBJ2-3, is EAEVAQSPRYKITEKSQAVAFWCDPISGHATLYWYRQILGQGPELLVQFQDESVVDDSQLPKDRFSAERLKGVDSTLKIQPAELGDSAMYLCASSLFLGGRGMGPDTQYFGPGTRLTVL.

This clonotype was seen many times. The rearrangement uses TRBV7-6 and TRBJ1-1; TRBD1 might be the D (5 bases). The germline V gene encodes CDR1 SGHVS and CDR2 FNYEAQ. CDR3 length: 14 amino acids. With 2 bases removed from V and 4 bases from J, the gap between germline ends came to 11 bases. The CDR3: CASSLLTDGTEAFF. CDR3 DNA: TGTGCCAGCAGCTTATTGACAGATGGCACTGAAGCTTTCTTT.

The V gene is TRBV3-1, the J gene TRBJ2-7, with a tentative D call TRBD2 (6 bases). V lost 3 bases and J lost 2, with 11 bases in between. CDR1 is LGHDT and CDR2 is YNNKEL in the germline V gene (reference sequence). This CDR3 is 14 amino acids long. CDR3 DNA: TGTGCCAGCAGCCAGGGGCGGGGAGCCTACGAGCAGTACTTC. Residues: CASSQGRGAYEQYF.

This clonotype was seen many times. The chain recombines TRBV27 with TRBJ2-7, with TRBD2 matching over 11 bases. The CDR3 consists of 16 residues. After removal of 4 bases from V and 5 bases from J, the junction contained 10 bases not matched to a gene. The germline V gene encodes CDR1 MNHEY and CDR2 SMNVEV (reference sequence). The CDR3 region has the DNA TGTGCCAGCAGTTCACTAGCGGGAGTAACGAGCGACGAGCAGTACTTC. It is translated as CASSSLAGVTSDEQYF.

The rearrangement links TRBV7-8 to TRBJ2-1; 7 bases align to TRBD2. The ends lost 6 bases at V and 5 bases at J; junction bases unmatched: 4. There are 13 residues in the CDR3. Germline values: CDR1 SGHVS, CDR2 FQNEAQ. In nucleotides, the CDR3 is TGTGCCAGCAGTCTAGCGGCACACAATGAGCAGTTCTTC. Translation gives CASSLAAHNEQFF. Using reference TRBV7-8 and TRBJ2-1 for the parts outside the CDR3, the full variable domain is GAGVSQSPRYKVAKRGQDVALRCDPISGHVSLFWYQQALGQGPEFLTYFQNEAQLDKSGLPSDRFFAERPEGSVSTLKIQRTQQEDSAVYLCASSLAAHNEQFFGPGTRLTVL.

The rearrangement joins TRBV6-5 to TRBJ1-2; maybe TRBD1 (5 bases). This CDR3 is built from 12 residues. Trimming pared 10 bases from V and 8 bases from J, leaving 17 bases between. CDR1 is MNHEY and CDR2 is SVGAGI in the germline V gene. The CDR3 nucleotides are TGTGCCACCGGGGGGTCGCGGATAGGCTACACCTTC. Its protein is CATGGSRIGYTF.

The table lists this clonotype with a few counts. The CDR3 region has the DNA TGCAGTGCTAGATCCCCGGGGGAAAGGACCCAGTACTTC. Encoded protein: CSARSPGERTQYF. The V gene is TRBV20-1, the J gene TRBJ2-5; D might be TRBD2 (6 bases). The CDR3 totals 13 residues. V shed 2 bases and J shed 7 bases, with 14 bases lying between them. Germline CDR1 is DFQATT and CDR2 is SNEGSKA (reference sequence).

V gene TRBV5-4 combines with J gene TRBJ2-2; 7 bases agree with TRBD2. J lost 4 bases, V lost 0 bases, and 12 bases had no gene match. This CDR3 is 18 amino acids long. Germline V CDR1 and CDR2: SGHNT, YYREEE (reference sequence). CDR3 DNA sequence: TGTGCCAGCAGCTTGGGTACAGACGTGGGGGGGATCACCGGGGAGCTGTTTTTT. Translating it yields CASSLGTDVGGITGELFF.

CDR3 bases: TGTGCCAGCAGCCAAGATAGGCGTAGCAATCAGCCCCAGCATTTT. It codes for CASSQDRRSNQPQHF. The chain combines TRBV4-2 with TRBJ1-5; no clear D gene. V lost 0 bases and J lost 0, with 6 bases in between. This CDR3 spans 15 amino acids. Germline-derived CDR1 and CDR2 are LGHNA and YNFKEQ.

The chain joins TRBV27 to TRBJ2-7; 9 positions agree with TRBD2. V shed 2 bases and J 4 bases; nucleotides not matched to a gene: 6. There are 15 residues in the CDR3. The germline gives CDR1 MNHEY, CDR2 SMNVEV (reference sequence). CDR3 amino acids: CASSLDSREGYEQYF. DNA for the CDR3: TGTGCCAGCAGTTTAGACTCGCGGGAGGGATACGAGCAGTACTTC.

This clonotype was detected ten times or more. The chain couples TRBV27 to TRBJ2-1, with D maybe TRBD2 (6 bases). Looked up from germline, CDR1 is MNHEY and CDR2 is SMNVEV (reference sequence). The V and J ends lost 5 bases and 4 bases respectively, with 18 bases between them. This CDR3 has 16 amino acids. The DNA of the CDR3 is TGTGCCAGCAGTCCCGACCCCGCGGGGATATACAATGAGCAGTTCTTC. Amino acid sequence: CASSPDPAGIYNEQFF.

This clonotype was seen repeatedly, ten times or more. The rearrangement uses TRBV27 and TRBJ1-1; D remains unclear. The V end lost 2 bases, the J end lost 1 base, and 5 bases lay between the germline ends. The CDR3 is made up of 13 amino acids. Germline V CDR1 and CDR2: MNHEY, SMNVEV (reference sequence). The CDR3, as DNA: TGTGCCAGCAGTTTAAATTGGAACACTGAAGCTTTCTTT. Its translation is CASSLNWNTEAFF.

This clonotype was observed many times. The CDR3 loop reads CASSFGTNTEAFF. The CDR3 region has the DNA TGTGCCAGCAGCTTCGGAACAAACACTGAAGCTTTCTTT. V gene TRBV5-6 combines with J gene TRBJ1-1, with no clear D. V was trimmed by 2 bases and J by 2 bases, leaving 7 bases between them. CDR1 and CDR2 (germline): SGHDT, YYEEEE. CDR3 length: 13 amino acids. Looking up the rest from reference TRBV5-6 and TRBJ1-1 gives the full variable domain: DAGVTQSPTHLIKTRGQQVTLRCSPKSGHDTVSWYQQALGQGPQFIFQYYEEEERQRGNFPDRFSGHQFPNYSSELNVNALLLGDSALYLCASSFGTNTEAFFGQGTRLTVV.

This clonotype appeared many times. This chain connects TRBV7-3 to TRBJ2-1; 11 bases agree with TRBD2. This CDR3 region has 16 residues. The V and J ends lost 5 bases and 6 bases, in that order; junction bases with no gene match: 9. The germline CDR1 and CDR2 sequences are SGHTA and FQGTGA. This chain's CDR3 is CASSVRGTSGFNEQFF. DNA of the CDR3: TGTGCCAGCAGCGTCCGGGGGACTAGCGGATTCAATGAGCAGTTCTTC.

This clonotype was detected ten times or more. This rearrangement joins TRBV7-9 to TRBJ2-1; D tentatively reads TRBD1 or TRBD2 (5 bases each). The V gene lost 4 bases and the J gene lost 3 bases, with 13 bases spanning the gap. This CDR3 has 15 residues. Looked up from germline, CDR1 is SEHNR and CDR2 is FQNEAQ (reference sequence). The CDR3 region has the DNA TGTGCCAGCAGCTCGGGACCGCCCTTCTACAATGAGCAGTTCTTC. Residues: CASSSGPPFYNEQFF.

The gene calls are TRBV7-9 and TRBJ2-4; 9 bases match TRBD1. CDR1 and CDR2 (germline): SEHNR, FQNEAQ (reference sequence). With V trimmed by 5 bases and J by 0 bases, 5 bases remained unmatched. This CDR3 is 16 amino acids long. The CDR3 spells CASSIGQGQAKNIQYF. The CDR3, as DNA: TGTGCCAGCAGCATAGGACAGGGGCAAGCCAAAAACATTCAGTACTTC.